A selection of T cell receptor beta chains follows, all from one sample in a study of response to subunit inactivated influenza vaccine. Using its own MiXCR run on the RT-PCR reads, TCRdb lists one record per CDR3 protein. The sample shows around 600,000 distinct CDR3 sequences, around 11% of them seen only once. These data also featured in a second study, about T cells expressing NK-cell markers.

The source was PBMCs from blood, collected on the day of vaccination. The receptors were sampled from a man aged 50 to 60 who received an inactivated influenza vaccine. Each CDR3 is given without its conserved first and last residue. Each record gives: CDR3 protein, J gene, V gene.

CDR3aa: AIRGRDEQY
j_gene: TRBJ2-7
v_gene: TRBV10-3

CDR3aa: ASSQVRQGGNSPLH
j_gene: TRBJ1-6
v_gene: TRBV4-3

CDR3aa: SVESPQETQY
j_gene: TRBJ2-5
v_gene: TRBV29-1

CDR3aa: ASRDGGTDTQY
j_gene: TRBJ2-3
v_gene: TRBV28

CDR3aa: ASSFTPLLAGANVLT
j_gene: TRBJ2-6
v_gene: TRBV11-2

CDR3aa: ASSLGGQGANEQF
j_gene: TRBJ2-1
v_gene: TRBV7-9

CDR3aa: SASMLDRGDYGYT
j_gene: TRBJ1-2
v_gene: TRBV20-1

CDR3aa: SVVASSYEQY
j_gene: TRBJ2-7
v_gene: TRBV29-1

CDR3aa: ASSYSPDTQY
j_gene: TRBJ2-3
v_gene: TRBV6-6

CDR3aa: ASSPGPINGYTGELF
j_gene: TRBJ2-2
v_gene: TRBV5-1

CDR3aa: ASSPNSGTVLSSPEGYT
j_gene: TRBJ1-2
v_gene: TRBV5-1

CDR3aa: ASSLSQIQETQY
j_gene: TRBJ2-5
v_gene: TRBV5-6

CDR3aa: SARRAGINYGYT
j_gene: TRBJ1-2
v_gene: TRBV20-1

CDR3aa: ATSRDSLAGTDTQY
j_gene: TRBJ2-3
v_gene: TRBV15

CDR3aa: ASKETDGTPLH
j_gene: TRBJ1-6
v_gene: TRBV5-1

CDR3aa: ASNSPILPEQF
j_gene: TRBJ2-1
v_gene: TRBV6-2/TRBV6-3

CDR3aa: ASSPQPGVEAF
j_gene: TRBJ1-1
v_gene: TRBV12-3/TRBV12-4

CDR3aa: ASHPMGSGRGNEQF
j_gene: TRBJ2-1
v_gene: TRBV10-3

CDR3aa: ASSPRWGDRSTDTQY
j_gene: TRBJ2-3
v_gene: TRBV3-1

CDR3aa: ASSLLGSPYEQY
j_gene: TRBJ2-7
v_gene: TRBV7-9

CDR3aa: ASSQDGTGSSYEQY
j_gene: TRBJ2-7
v_gene: TRBV3-1

CDR3aa: ATSERTGNFQETQY
j_gene: TRBJ2-5
v_gene: TRBV24-1

CDR3aa: ASSYTGISSNEQF
j_gene: TRBJ2-1
v_gene: TRBV7-9

CDR3aa: ASSTGQIPSEQF
j_gene: TRBJ2-1
v_gene: TRBV9

CDR3aa: ASSFIGTGGGQPQH
j_gene: TRBJ1-5
v_gene: TRBV7-2

CDR3aa: ASSRPNRGDTGELF
j_gene: TRBJ2-2
v_gene: TRBV7-9

CDR3aa: AIKGRAGADTQY
j_gene: TRBJ2-3
v_gene: TRBV10-3

CDR3aa: ASSPQGSNQPQH
j_gene: TRBJ1-5
v_gene: TRBV5-1

CDR3aa: ASRPPGTGNEQF
j_gene: TRBJ2-1
v_gene: TRBV12-3/TRBV12-4

CDR3aa: ASSPLRQETQY
j_gene: TRBJ2-5
v_gene: TRBV18

CDR3aa: ASSFGPRNQPQH
j_gene: TRBJ1-5
v_gene: TRBV7-8

CDR3aa: ASSTSGETQY
j_gene: TRBJ2-5
v_gene: TRBV5-1

CDR3aa: ASSQLSMVPYNEQF
j_gene: TRBJ2-1
v_gene: TRBV4-1

CDR3aa: AISESGGTGLEQF
j_gene: TRBJ2-1
v_gene: TRBV10-3

CDR3aa: ASSLVRLKNTGELF
j_gene: TRBJ2-2
v_gene: TRBV7-2

CDR3aa: ASSRRGGTGELF
j_gene: TRBJ2-2
v_gene: TRBV3-1

CDR3aa: ASSWGTAFEQF
j_gene: TRBJ2-1
v_gene: TRBV5-1

CDR3aa: ASSYAMGLQY
j_gene: TRBJ2-7
v_gene: TRBV6-6

CDR3aa: ASSPMSGTGQPQH
j_gene: TRBJ1-5
v_gene: TRBV12-3/TRBV12-4

CDR3aa: ASGEGRGGHEQY
j_gene: TRBJ2-7
v_gene: TRBV12-5

CDR3aa: ASSSPFGFEQY
j_gene: TRBJ2-7
v_gene: TRBV7-2

CDR3aa: ASSGGYLSNQPQH
j_gene: TRBJ1-5
v_gene: TRBV9

CDR3aa: ASSLPFGQANYGYT
j_gene: TRBJ1-2
v_gene: TRBV7-9

CDR3aa: ASSVTGTRGQTQY
j_gene: TRBJ2-5
v_gene: TRBV9

CDR3aa: ARDFGTSGVHSYNEQF
j_gene: TRBJ2-1
v_gene: TRBV2

CDR3aa: ASMAGRWSYEQY
j_gene: TRBJ2-7
v_gene: TRBV12-3/TRBV12-4

CDR3aa: ASSLDPGARTEAF
j_gene: TRBJ1-1
v_gene: TRBV7-2

CDR3aa: ASSPKTRYEQY
j_gene: TRBJ2-7
v_gene: TRBV5-1

CDR3aa: SVEDSLAETYNDQF
j_gene: TRBJ2-1
v_gene: TRBV29-1

CDR3aa: ASGKTSHLLQETQY
j_gene: TRBJ2-5
v_gene: TRBV3-1

CDR3aa: ASSLAGAGANVLT
j_gene: TRBJ2-6
v_gene: TRBV5-1

CDR3aa: SVEDRTSGGTDTQY
j_gene: TRBJ2-3
v_gene: TRBV29-1

CDR3aa: ASGRREQF
j_gene: TRBJ2-1
v_gene: TRBV6-5

CDR3aa: ASSATSPPRDKNIQY
j_gene: TRBJ2-4
v_gene: TRBV2

CDR3aa: ASTALDWDMAPEQF
j_gene: TRBJ2-1
v_gene: TRBV2

CDR3aa: ASSQDDRYYGYT
j_gene: TRBJ1-2
v_gene: TRBV4-2

CDR3aa: ASSLGTSGNYNEQF
j_gene: TRBJ2-1
v_gene: TRBV5-1